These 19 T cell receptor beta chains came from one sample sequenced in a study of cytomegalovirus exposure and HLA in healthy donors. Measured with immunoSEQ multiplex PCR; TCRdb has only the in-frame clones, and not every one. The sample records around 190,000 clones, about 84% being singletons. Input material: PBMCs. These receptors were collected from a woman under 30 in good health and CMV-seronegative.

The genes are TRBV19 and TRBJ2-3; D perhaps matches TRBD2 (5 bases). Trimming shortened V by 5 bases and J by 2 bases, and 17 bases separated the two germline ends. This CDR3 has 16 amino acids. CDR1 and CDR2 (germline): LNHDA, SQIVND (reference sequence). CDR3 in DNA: TGTGCCAGTAGTGCTCAAGCGGAAGCTCCCACAGATACGCAGTATTTT. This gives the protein CASSAQAEAPTDTQYF.

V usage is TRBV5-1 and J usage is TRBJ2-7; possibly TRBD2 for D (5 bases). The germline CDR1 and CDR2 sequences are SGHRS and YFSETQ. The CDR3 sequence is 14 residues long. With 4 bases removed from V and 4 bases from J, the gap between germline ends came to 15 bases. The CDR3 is CASSIEGPRYEQYF. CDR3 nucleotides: TGCGCCAGCAGCATAGAGGGCCCTAGATACGAGCAGTACTTC.

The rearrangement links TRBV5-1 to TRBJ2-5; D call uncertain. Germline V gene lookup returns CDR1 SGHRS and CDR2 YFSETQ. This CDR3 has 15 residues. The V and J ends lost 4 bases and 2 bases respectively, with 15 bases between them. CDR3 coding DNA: TGCGCCAGCAGCCCTGACCAGACTTTGCAAGAGACCCAGTACTTC. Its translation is CASSPDQTLQETQYF.

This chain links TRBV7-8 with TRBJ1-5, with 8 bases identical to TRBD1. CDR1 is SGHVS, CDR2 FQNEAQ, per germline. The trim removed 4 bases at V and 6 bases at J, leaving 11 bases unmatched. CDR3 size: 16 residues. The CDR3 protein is CASSYHRGGAGQPQHF. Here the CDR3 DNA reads TGTGCCAGCAGCTACCACAGGGGGGGGGCAGGTCAGCCCCAGCATTTT.

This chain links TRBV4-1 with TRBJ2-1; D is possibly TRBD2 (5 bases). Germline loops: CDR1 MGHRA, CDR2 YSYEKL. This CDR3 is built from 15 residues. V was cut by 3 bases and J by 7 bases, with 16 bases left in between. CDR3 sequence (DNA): TGCGCCAGCAGCCATCCGGGGTCCCTAGGAAATGAGCAGTTCTTC. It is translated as CASSHPGSLGNEQFF.

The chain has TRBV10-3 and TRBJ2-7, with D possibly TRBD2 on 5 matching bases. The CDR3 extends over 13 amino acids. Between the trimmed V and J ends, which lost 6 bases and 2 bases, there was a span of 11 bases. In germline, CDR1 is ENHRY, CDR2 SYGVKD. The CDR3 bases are TGTGCCATCAGCACTAGTCGGGCCTACGAGCAGTACTTC. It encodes CAISTSRAYEQYF.

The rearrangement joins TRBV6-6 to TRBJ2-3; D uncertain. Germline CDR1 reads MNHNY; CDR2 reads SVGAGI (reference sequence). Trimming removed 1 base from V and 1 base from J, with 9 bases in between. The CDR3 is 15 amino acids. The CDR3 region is CASSYYKSGTDTQYF. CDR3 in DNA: TGTGCCAGCAGTTACTATAAGTCGGGCACAGATACGCAGTATTTT.

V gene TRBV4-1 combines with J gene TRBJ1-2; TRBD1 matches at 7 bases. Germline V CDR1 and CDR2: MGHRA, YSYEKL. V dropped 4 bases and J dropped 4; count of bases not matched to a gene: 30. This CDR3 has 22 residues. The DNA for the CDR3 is TGCGCCAGCAGCCTAGACACAGGGGATCGAGGGGGCAGGAGGCAGATCCCCTATGGCTACACCTTC. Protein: CASSLDTGDRGGRRQIPYGYTF.

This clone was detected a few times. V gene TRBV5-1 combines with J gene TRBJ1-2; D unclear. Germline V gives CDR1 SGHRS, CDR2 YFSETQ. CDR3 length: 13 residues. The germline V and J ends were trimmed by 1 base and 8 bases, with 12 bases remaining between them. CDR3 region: CASSLSPSGGYTF. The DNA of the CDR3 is TGCGCCAGCAGCTTGAGTCCTTCGGGGGGCTACACCTTC. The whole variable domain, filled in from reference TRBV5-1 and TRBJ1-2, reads KAGVTQTPRYLIKTRGQQVTLSCSPISGHRSVSWYQQTPGQGLQFLFEYFSETQRNKGNFPGRFSGRQFSNSRSEMNVSTLELGDSALYLCASSLSPSGGYTFGSGTRLTVV.

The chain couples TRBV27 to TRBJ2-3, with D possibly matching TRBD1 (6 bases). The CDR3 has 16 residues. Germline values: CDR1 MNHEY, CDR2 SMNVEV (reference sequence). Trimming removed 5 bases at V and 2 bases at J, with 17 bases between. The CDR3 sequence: CASSPEQGPYTDTQYF. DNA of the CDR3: TGTGCCAGCAGTCCTGAACAGGGCCCTTACACAGATACGCAGTATTTT.

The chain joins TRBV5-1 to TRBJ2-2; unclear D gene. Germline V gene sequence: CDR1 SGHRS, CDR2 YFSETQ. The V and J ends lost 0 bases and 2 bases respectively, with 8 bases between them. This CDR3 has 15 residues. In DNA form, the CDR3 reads TGCGCCAGCAGCTTGGTCGAGGCAAACACCGGGGAGCTGTTTTTT. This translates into CASSLVEANTGELFF.

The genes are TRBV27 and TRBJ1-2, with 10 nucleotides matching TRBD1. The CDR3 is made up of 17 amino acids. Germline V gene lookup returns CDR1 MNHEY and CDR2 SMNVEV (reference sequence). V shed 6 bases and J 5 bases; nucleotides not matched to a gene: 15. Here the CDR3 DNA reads TGTGCCAGCAGCGCAACCGAGGGACAGGGGATTTGGTATGGCTACACCTTC. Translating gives CASSATEGQGIWYGYTF.

CDR3 in amino acids: CASSLLASANTGELFF. The CDR3 bases are TGTGCCAGCAGTTTACTCGCTTCAGCGAACACCGGGGAGCTGTTTTTT. The chain carries TRBV27 and TRBJ2-2; D not certain. This CDR3 has 16 residues. Trimming removed 2 bases at V and 0 bases at J, with 10 bases between. Per the germline V gene, CDR1 is MNHEY and CDR2 is SMNVEV (reference sequence).

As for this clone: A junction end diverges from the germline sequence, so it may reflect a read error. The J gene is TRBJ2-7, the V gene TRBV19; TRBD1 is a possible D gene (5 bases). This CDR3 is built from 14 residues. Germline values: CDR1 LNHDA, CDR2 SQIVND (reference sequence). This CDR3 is CASSVDRSSYEQYF. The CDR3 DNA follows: TGTGCCAGTAGTGTAGACAGAAGCTCCTACGAGCAGTACTTC.

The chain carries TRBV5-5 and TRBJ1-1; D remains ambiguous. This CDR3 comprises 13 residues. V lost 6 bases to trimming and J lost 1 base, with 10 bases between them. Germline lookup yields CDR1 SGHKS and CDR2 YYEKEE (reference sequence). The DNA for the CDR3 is TGTGCCAGCACCCCTATCTCGAACACTGAAGCTTTCTTT. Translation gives CASTPISNTEAFF.

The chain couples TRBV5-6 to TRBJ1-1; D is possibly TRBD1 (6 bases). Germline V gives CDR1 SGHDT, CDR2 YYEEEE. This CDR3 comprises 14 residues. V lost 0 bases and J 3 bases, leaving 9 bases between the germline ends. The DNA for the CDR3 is TGTGCCAGCAGCTTGGAGACAGGCTACACTGAAGCTTTCTTT. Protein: CASSLETGYTEAFF.

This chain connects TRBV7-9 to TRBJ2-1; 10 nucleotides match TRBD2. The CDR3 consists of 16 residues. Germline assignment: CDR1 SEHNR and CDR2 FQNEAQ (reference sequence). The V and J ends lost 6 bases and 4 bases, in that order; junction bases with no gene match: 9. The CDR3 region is CASRPPASGGYNEQFF. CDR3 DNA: TGTGCCAGCAGACCCCCGGCTAGCGGGGGTTACAATGAGCAGTTCTTC.

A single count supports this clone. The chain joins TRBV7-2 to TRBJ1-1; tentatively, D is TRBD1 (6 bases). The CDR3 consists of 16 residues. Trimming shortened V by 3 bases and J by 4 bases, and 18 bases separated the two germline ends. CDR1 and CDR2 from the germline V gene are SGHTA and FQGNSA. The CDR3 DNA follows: TGTGCCAGCAGCTTGGGGTTTTCGGGGGGCGGCACTGAAGCTTTCTTT. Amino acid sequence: CASSLGFSGGGTEAFF.

In DNA form, the CDR3 reads TGTGCCAGCAGTTTAACAGGGGGTTTTAACTATGGCTACACCTTC. Protein product: CASSLTGGFNYGYTF. The chain has TRBV27 and TRBJ1-2, with 8 bases aligning to TRBD1. This CDR3 comprises 15 residues. CDR1 is MNHEY, CDR2 SMNVEV, per germline (reference sequence). J lost 1 base, V lost 2 bases, and 3 bases had no gene match.